These 19 T cell receptor beta chains came from one sample sequenced in a study of blood T cell repertoires in COVID-19. Profiling relied on immunoSEQ multiplex PCR, and the TCRdb table lists in-frame clones only, not all of them. The sample lists under 200,000 clones, over 80% seen once, with 9.1% in the top ten. The sample was peripheral blood. The receptors were gathered from a woman over 75 with active or convalescent COVID-19.

The chain combines TRBV24-1 with TRBJ2-3, with 7 bases fitting TRBD1. The ends lost 6 bases at V and 6 bases at J; junction bases unmatched: 8. The CDR3 length is 14 residues. Germline CDR1 and CDR2: KGHDR and SFDVKD. The CDR3 sequence: CATSTGTVKDTQYF. CDR3 coding DNA: TGTGCCACCAGTACGGGGACAGTTAAGGATACGCAGTATTTT.

J is TRBJ1-2 and V is TRBV10-3; the D gene is possibly TRBD1 (6 bases). This CDR3 region has 16 residues. Germline V gene data show CDR1 as ENHRY and CDR2 as SYGVKD. V lost 6 bases to trimming and J lost 7 bases, with 24 bases between them. For the CDR3, the DNA is TGTGCCATCAGCGCCGAGGGGGGGGCCTTTTCCGGTGGCTACACCTTC. Amino acids: CAISAEGGAFSGGYTF.

A few counts support this clone. The V call is TRBV7-2, the J call TRBJ2-3; D is uncertain. This CDR3 is built from 15 residues. Germline V gene sequence: CDR1 SGHTA, CDR2 FQGNSA. Trimming took 3 bases from V and 2 from J, leaving 12 bases between them. CDR3 sequence: CASSFTRWATDTQYF. In DNA, the CDR3 is TGTGCCAGCAGCTTCACACGTTGGGCCACAGATACGCAGTATTTT.

The rearrangement uses TRBV5-1 and TRBJ2-1; 10 bases are a match to TRBD2. The CDR3 is made up of 15 amino acids. The junction had 2 bases not matched to a gene; V was cut back by 0 bases and J by 5 bases. Germline-derived CDR1 and CDR2 are SGHRS and YFSETQ. CDR3 in DNA: TGCGCCAGCAGCTTGGTACTAGCGGGGCACAATGAGCAGTTCTTC. Translation gives CASSLVLAGHNEQFF.

The V and J genes are TRBV27 and TRBJ1-2; 9 bases line up with TRBD1. This CDR3 is 15 amino acids long. The V gene's germline CDR1 is MNHEY and CDR2 SMNVEV (reference sequence). Trimming cost V 1 base and J 8 bases; bases outside gene matches: 8. CDR3 residues: CASSLWAGQGRGYTF. In nucleotides, the CDR3 is TGTGCCAGCAGTTTATGGGCGGGACAGGGTCGGGGCTACACCTTC.

The chain is built from TRBV3-1 (or the pseudogene TRBV3-2) and TRBJ2-1, with D perhaps TRBD2 (6 bases). The germline V gene has CDR1 LGHDT and CDR2 YNNKEL (reference sequence). The V and J ends lost 4 bases and 1 base respectively, with 14 bases between them. The CDR3 loop spans 16 amino acids. The CDR3: CASSPPAAGSYNEQFF. DNA of the CDR3: TGTGCCAGCAGCCCTCCCGCGGCGGGGTCCTACAATGAGCAGTTCTTC.

The chain joins TRBV19 to TRBJ1-3, with D possibly being TRBD1 (6 bases). There are 15 residues in the CDR3. CDR1 and CDR2 from the germline V gene are LNHDA and SQIVND (reference sequence). V lost 8 bases to trimming and J lost 4 bases, with 18 bases between them. The CDR3 DNA reads as TGTGCCAGTCTACGCGGGGGGCAGGGAGGAAACACCATATATTTT. Amino acid sequence: CASLRGGQGGNTIYF.

This clone turned up a few times. The V and J genes are TRBV5-3 and TRBJ2-3; 12 nucleotides match TRBD1. TRBV5-3 is treated as an ORF (open reading frame) with a function not yet certain. The ends lost 6 bases at V and 4 bases at J; junction bases unmatched: 3. The CDR3 contains 14 residues. CDR3 coding DNA: TGTGCCAGAACCGGGACAGGGGGCTCAGATACGCAGTATTTT. Protein product: CARTGTGGSDTQYF.

The V and J genes are TRBV12-5 and TRBJ2-2, with 8 bases matching TRBD1. Germline V CDR1 and CDR2: LGHNT, FRNRAP. V dropped 2 bases and J dropped 3; count of bases not matched to a gene: 5. The length of the CDR3 is 16 residues. The CDR3 sequence: CASGLLQGAHTGELFF. The CDR3 nucleotides read TGTGCTAGTGGTTTGCTCCAGGGGGCTCACACCGGGGAGCTGTTTTTT.

J is TRBJ1-6 and V is TRBV19; 10 bases match TRBD1. V lost 9 bases and J lost 7; bases outside the gene matches: 15. This CDR3 spans 17 amino acids. Germline CDR1 LNHDA, CDR2 SQIVND (reference sequence). This CDR3 is CASIETGGLFGNSPLHF. As DNA, the CDR3 is TGTGCCAGCATAGAGACAGGGGGCCTTTTCGGGAATTCACCCCTCCACTTT.

The CDR3 nucleotides read TGTGCCATCAGTGACCGGGGAGCAAATCAGCCCCAGCATTTT. This codes for CAISDRGANQPQHF. V and J are TRBV10-3 and TRBJ1-5; D gene uncertain. The CDR3 consists of 14 residues. Germline V gene sequence: CDR1 ENHRY, CDR2 SYGVKD. V was cut by 3 bases and J by 4 bases, with 10 bases left in between.

This chain links TRBV5-1 with TRBJ2-7; the D gene is possibly TRBD2 (5 bases). Trimming took off 0 bases at V and 3 bases at J, with 19 bases between the two ends. The CDR3 sequence is 17 residues long. CDR1 and CDR2 from the germline V gene are SGHRS and YFSETQ. For the CDR3, the DNA is TGCGCCAGCAGCTTGGTCCCCGGCACGGGATGGGGCTACGAGCAGTACTTC. Its protein product is CASSLVPGTGWGYEQYF.

Details on this clone: A far larger clone is one nucleotide away, so this likely arose from a read error. The chain uses TRBV6-5 and TRBJ1-6; TRBD1 matches 8 bases. J lost 5 bases, V lost 6 bases, and 3 bases had no gene match. Germline CDR1 MNHEY, CDR2 SVGAGI. The CDR3 runs to 14 residues. DNA of the CDR3: TGTGCCAGCAGCCGGACAGGGAATAATTCACCCCTCCACTTT. This sequence encodes CASSRTGNNSPLHF.

This rearrangement joins TRBV6-5 to TRBJ2-7; maybe TRBD2 (6 bases). The CDR3 runs to 13 residues. The germline V gene has CDR1 MNHEY and CDR2 SVGAGI. The CDR3 loop is CVIRDLSLYEQYF. DNA for the CDR3: TGTGTGATCCGGGACTTGTCCTTGTACGAGCAGTACTTC.

The chain's CDR3 is CASSSRRGLAGRPADTQYF. In DNA, the CDR3 is TGTGCCAGCAGCTCCCGGCGGGGACTAGCGGGCCGCCCCGCGGATACGCAGTATTTT. The chain uses TRBV7-2 and TRBJ2-3; 12 positions agree with TRBD2. Germline V gives CDR1 SGHTA, CDR2 FQGNSA. Trimming took 4 bases from V and 6 from J; bases not matched to a gene: 17. The CDR3 runs to 19 residues.

The chain joins TRBV5-1 to TRBJ1-1; D gene uncertain. CDR1 SGHRS and CDR2 YFSETQ come from the germline V gene. This CDR3 has 13 amino acids. The V and J ends lost 1 base and 5 bases respectively, with 9 bases between them. The CDR3 here is CASSLSGGTEAFF. In DNA, the CDR3 is TGCGCCAGCAGCTTGAGCGGCGGGACTGAAGCTTTCTTT.

This rearrangement joins TRBV5-5 to TRBJ2-2; TRBD1 aligns across 11 bases. The CDR3 spans 18 residues. Germline CDR1 SGHKS, CDR2 YYEKEE (reference sequence). The V and J ends lost 6 bases and 5 bases, in that order; junction bases with no gene match: 15. The CDR3 is CASTLGQGEFWGTGELFF. The CDR3 region has the DNA TGTGCCAGCACCCTGGGACAGGGGGAGTTCTGGGGAACCGGGGAGCTGTTTTTT.

The V call is TRBV6-6, the J call TRBJ1-1, with TRBD1 identical over 8 bases. CDR3 length equals 15 residues. Germline V gives CDR1 MNHNY, CDR2 SVGAGI (reference sequence). The V gene end was trimmed by 2 bases and the J gene end by 4 bases; junction bases not matched to a gene: 6. The chain's CDR3 is CASSYQGAEGTEAFF. The DNA of the CDR3 is TGTGCCAGCAGTTACCAGGGGGCGGAGGGCACTGAAGCTTTCTTT.

The chain recombines TRBV6-5 with TRBJ1-1; tentatively, D is TRBD1 (6 bases). This CDR3 region has 15 residues. V dropped 5 bases and J dropped 1 base, with 14 bases sitting between them. CDR1 is MNHEY and CDR2 is SVGAGI in the germline V gene. This CDR3 is CASSTEDSQNTEAFF. The CDR3 bases are TGTGCCAGCAGTACCGAGGACAGCCAGAACACTGAAGCTTTCTTT.